The clone carrying this T cell receptor (beta chain) was observed once. Its antigen is unidentified. A read error may explain this, as a much larger clone is one base away. Tregs were sorted as CD4+CD25+CD127-/low cells. TCRdb re-analysed the 5' RACE reads in MiXCR, keeping a single row per CDR3 protein. The table shows more than 55,000 distinct CDR3 sequences, with less than 30% occurring only once. Study outcomes and limitations: In terms of TCR gene usage, tumor memory CD4+ T cells clustered together with blood and lymph node memory CD4+ cells, as well as with lymph node naive CD4+ cells. Tumor-infiltrating Treg TCR alpha and beta sequences overlapped most with tumor naive CD4+ T cells, then blood naive.

This CDR3 comprises 19 residues. CDR1 and CDR2 (germline): MGHRA, YSYEKL. The clonotype was recovered from a female donor with breast cancer. Source material: tumor-infiltrating Tregs sorted from the breast tumor. This chain uses TRBV4-1 with TRBJ2-5, with 15 bases aligning to TRBD2. CDR3 in DNA: TGCGCCGGCAGCCATCCCGGACTAGCGGGAGGGCCGGGGCAAGAGACCCAGTACTTC. Translation gives CAGSHPGLAGGPGQETQYF.